The rows below give T cell receptor beta chains drawn from one sample of a study of early T cells in non-severe SARS-CoV-2 infection. TCRdb ran MiXCR on the 5' RACE reads and lists one entry per CDR3 protein. Among tens of thousands of distinct CDR3 sequences listed, approximately 14% were seen once. The starting material was whole blood, obtained at baseline. Receptors were obtained from an adult who was a healthcare worker with PCR-confirmed SARS-CoV-2 infection or an uninfected control (not recorded which). CDR3s include the opening cysteine and the closing phenylalanine or tryptophan. The D gene is left open where the match is weak. Part of the rows lack a size; the others show once, few, many or a class for expanded clones.

clone_size: many
j_call: TRBJ2-1
d_call: TRBD2
v_call: TRBV19
cdr3_aa: CASSRLAGPYNEQFF
cdr3_nt: TGTGCCAGTAGTAGACTAGCGGGACCCTACAATGAGCAGTTCTTC

clone_size: many
j_call: TRBJ2-3
d_call: .
v_call: TRBV7-2
cdr3_aa: CASSPYTDTQYF
cdr3_nt: TGTGCCAGCAGCCCGTACACAGATACGCAGTATTTT

clone_size: .
j_call: TRBJ2-4
d_call: .
v_call: TRBV28
cdr3_aa: CASSFRGVGQAKNIQYF
cdr3_nt: TGTGCCAGCAGTTTCCGCGGGGTGGGTCAAGCCAAAAACATTCAGTACTTC

clone_size: few
j_call: TRBJ1-5
d_call: TRBD1
v_call: TRBV3-1
cdr3_aa: CASSKGTGGLDYQPQHF
cdr3_nt: TGTGCCAGCAGCAAGGGGACAGGGGGATTAGATTATCAGCCCCAGCATTTT

clone_size: once
j_call: TRBJ2-7
d_call: TRBD2
v_call: TRBV11-1
cdr3_aa: CASSVGLAGEQYF
cdr3_nt: TGTGCCAGCAGCGTAGGACTAGCGGGGGAGCAGTACTTC

clone_size: .
j_call: TRBJ2-3
d_call: .
v_call: TRBV5-4
cdr3_aa: CASSLAGATDTQYF
cdr3_nt: TGTGCCAGCAGCTTGGCAGGGGCGACAGATACGCAGTATTTT

clone_size: few
j_call: TRBJ1-1
d_call: .
v_call: TRBV7-9
cdr3_aa: CASSSNDKMNTEAFF
cdr3_nt: TGTGCCAGCAGCTCCAACGACAAGATGAACACTGAAGCTTTCTTT

clone_size: many
j_call: TRBJ2-2
d_call: .
v_call: TRBV25-1
cdr3_aa: CASSHHLRGGTGELFF
cdr3_nt: TGTGCCAGCAGTCATCATCTAAGGGGCGGAACCGGGGAGCTGTTTTTT

clone_size: .
j_call: TRBJ2-7
d_call: TRBD2
v_call: TRBV3-1
cdr3_aa: CASGLAGRNEQYF
cdr3_nt: TGTGCCAGTGGCTTAGCGGGTCGAAACGAGCAGTACTTC

clone_size: few
j_call: TRBJ2-1
d_call: TRBD2
v_call: TRBV10-2
cdr3_aa: CASSQMASGASSYNEQFF
cdr3_nt: TGCGCCAGCTCCCAGATGGCTAGCGGGGCGAGCTCCTACAATGAGCAGTTCTTC

clone_size: .
j_call: TRBJ1-1
d_call: .
v_call: TRBV12-3/TRBV12-4
cdr3_aa: CASRKSTGNTEAFF
cdr3_nt: TGTGCCAGCAGGAAATCGACAGGGAACACTGAAGCTTTCTTT